The 9 T cell receptor beta chains presented below share a single source sample, sequenced in a study of T-cell reconstitution after alpha-beta-depleted transplantation in children. TCRbeta library construction was performed incorporating unique molecular identifiers. MiXCR was run by TCRdb on the PCR reads, yielding one entry per CDR3 protein. Among about 540,000 distinct CDR3 sequences listed, approximately 20% were seen once. This specimen consisted of PBMCs from the stem cell graft donor, obtained from the stem cell graft. All receptors come from a human donor who donated a stem cell graft to a child with acute lymphoblastic leukemia.

The chain employs TRBV5-1 and TRBJ2-7, with a possible D match to TRBD1 (6 bases). Trimming removed 4 bases from V and 2 bases from J, with 16 bases in between. Per the germline V gene, CDR1 is SGHRS and CDR2 is YFSETQ. The CDR3 loop spans 15 amino acids. The CDR3 sequence: CASSTGRQEAYEQYF. Here the CDR3 DNA reads TGCGCCAGCAGCACGGGGAGACAGGAAGCCTACGAGCAGTACTTC.

This clonotype has just a few counts. The chain links TRBV5-1 to TRBJ1-1; the D is unclear. The CDR3 length is 14 residues. Trimming shortened V by 2 bases and J by 1 base, and 9 bases separated the two germline ends. Germline V gene data show CDR1 as SGHRS and CDR2 as YFSETQ. The CDR3 loop reads CASSLQSGNTEAFF. CDR3 coding DNA: TGCGCCAGCAGCTTACAATCGGGGAACACTGAAGCTTTCTTT.

This clonotype was seen more than once but under ten times. The rearrangement joins TRBV5-5 to TRBJ1-1; no reliable D call. Trimming pared 4 bases from V and 2 bases from J, leaving 15 bases between. The length of the CDR3 is 15 residues. Germline-derived CDR1 and CDR2 are SGHKS and YYEKEE (reference sequence). In DNA form, the CDR3 reads TGTGCCAGCAGCGGCATTTGGACGGGAAACACTGAAGCTTTCTTT. It is translated as CASSGIWTGNTEAFF.

The table lists this clonotype with a few counts. The chain uses TRBV7-6 and TRBJ1-3, with no clear D. Germline values: CDR1 SGHVS, CDR2 FNYEAQ. This CDR3 region has 13 residues. Deletions cut 5 bases from V and 4 bases from J, with 9 bases between. The CDR3 protein is CASSPGAGNTIYF. The DNA of the CDR3 is TGTGCCAGCAGCCCAGGTGCCGGAAACACCATATATTTT.

This clonotype was counted only a few times. The V and J genes are TRBV7-9 and TRBJ2-4; no firm D call. The CDR3 contains 14 residues. Germline lookup yields CDR1 SEHNR and CDR2 FQNEAQ (reference sequence). V lost 1 base and J 14 bases, leaving 18 bases between the germline ends. The CDR3 here is CASSLVSGRALEYF. In DNA, the CDR3 is TGTGCCAGCAGCTTAGTGTCCGGTAGGGCGCTGGAGTACTTC. The entire variable domain, with the rest obtained from reference TRBV7-9 and TRBJ2-4, is as follows: DTGVSQNPRHKITKRGQNVTFRCDPISEHNRLYWYRQTLGQGPEFLTYFQNEAQLEKSRLLSDRFSAERPKGSFSTLEIQRTEQGDSAMYLCASSLVSGRALEYFGAGTRLSVL.

In its sample, this clonotype was seen a few times. CDR3 sequence (DNA): TGTGCCAGCAGCCCCCCCCGTCGCCACGAGCAGTACTTC. It encodes CASSPPRRHEQYF. The chain joins TRBV9 to TRBJ2-7; D gene uncertain. V gave up 4 bases and J gave up 5 bases, with 13 bases separating them. CDR1 is SGDLS, CDR2 YYNGEE, per germline. The CDR3 length is 13 residues.

This clonotype has more than one count but fewer than ten. Here the CDR3 DNA reads TGTGCCAGCAGTTCCGGGGGGCTGGGCGAGCAGTACTTC. Protein sequence: CASSSGGLGEQYF. This sequence joins TRBV27 and TRBJ2-7; tentative D call: TRBD2 (7 bases). V dropped 4 bases and J dropped 6 bases, with 13 bases sitting between them. The CDR3 contains 13 residues. CDR1 MNHEY and CDR2 SMNVEV come from the germline V gene (reference sequence).

The chain has TRBV12-3 or TRBV12-4 and TRBJ1-5; 7 bases are shared with TRBD1. Germline trimming cut 3 bases from V and 0 bases from J; bases unmatched to any gene: 8. The CDR3 has 17 amino acids. The CDR3 DNA reads TGTGCCAGCAGTTTTGCACAGGGGCCTTATAGCAATCAGCCCCAGCATTTT. It translates to CASSFAQGPYSNQPQHF.

This clonotype was counted between two and nine times. The genes are TRBV7-9 and TRBJ2-1; weak D call: TRBD1 (6 bases). CDR3 length: 15 amino acids. Looked up from germline, CDR1 is SEHNR and CDR2 is FQNEAQ (reference sequence). Between the trimmed V and J ends, which lost 4 bases and 7 bases, there was a span of 17 bases. CDR3 nucleotide sequence: TGTGCCAGCAGCTCCAAGGGGGTCTGGGATAATGAGCAGTTCTTC. Residues: CASSSKGVWDNEQFF.